Each of the 10 T cell receptor beta chains below was sequenced from the same sample in a study of T cell responses to AZD1222 COVID-19 vaccine. Sequencing used immunoSEQ multiplex PCR; TCRdb keeps in-frame clones, though not all of them. This table holds approximately 200,000 clones, 85% to 95% found once. The sequencing used peripheral blood, collected 28 days after the second AZD1222 dose. The receptors were sampled from an adult who received the AZD1222 COVID-19 vaccine.

The V and J genes are TRBV28 and TRBJ1-1, with D possibly matching TRBD1 (6 bases). V was pared by 10 bases and J by 10 bases, with 22 bases between. From germline, CDR1 is MDHEN and CDR2 SYDVKM. The CDR3 totals 13 residues. DNA for the CDR3: TGTGCCACCGCGGGGGACACCCGATTCGGAGCTTTCTTT. Translated, it gives CATAGDTRFGAFF.

This clone was seen just once. This chain links TRBV1 with TRBJ2-7; the table's TRBD1 call for D was not verified on the DNA. TRBV1 has pseudogene status. CDR3 length: 16 amino acids. The CDR3: CTSSQDSDRRPYEQYF. In nucleotides, the CDR3 is TGCACCAGCAGCCAAGATTCGGACAGGAGACCCTACGAGCAGTACTTC.

The J gene is TRBJ2-7, the V gene TRBV5-1; TRBD2 agrees at 9 bases. This CDR3 spans 15 amino acids. Germline assignment: CDR1 SGHRS and CDR2 YFSETQ. After removal of 0 bases from V and 5 bases from J, the junction contained 6 bases not matched to a gene. CDR3 residues: CASSLGTSAVDEQYF. The CDR3 bases are TGCGCCAGCAGCTTGGGGACTAGCGCTGTCGACGAGCAGTACTTC.

This clone was seen a few times. The chain is built from TRBV5-1 and TRBJ1-3; D is undetermined. The germline V gene encodes CDR1 SGHRS and CDR2 YFSETQ. Trimming left V 0 bases short and J 0 bases short, with 7 bases between. The length of the CDR3 is 15 residues. CDR3: CASSLEGNSGNTIYF. The CDR3 bases are TGCGCCAGCAGCTTGGAAGGGAACTCTGGAAACACCATATATTTT.

This sequence joins TRBV7-8 and TRBJ2-1, with TRBD1 matching 7 bases. Germline lookup yields CDR1 SGHVS and CDR2 FQNEAQ. V was pared by 5 bases and J by 4 bases, with 8 bases of the junction left unmatched. CDR3 size: 15 residues. Here the CDR3 reads CASSARTGGYNEQFF. The DNA for the CDR3 is TGTGCCAGCAGCGCCCGGACAGGAGGATACAATGAGCAGTTCTTC.

V usage is TRBV7-6 and J usage is TRBJ2-1; a possible D gene is TRBD2 (6 bases). In germline, CDR1 is SGHVS, CDR2 FNYEAQ. V was pared by 5 bases and J by 6 bases, with 17 bases between. The CDR3 spans 15 residues. The CDR3 bases are TGTGCCAGCAGCCTTAGCGGCGGGATTGTCAATGAGCAGTTCTTC. Amino acid sequence: CASSLSGGIVNEQFF.

The chain recombines TRBV12-3 or TRBV12-4 with TRBJ2-3, with 7 bases aligning to TRBD2. The CDR3 covers 13 residues. Trimming at V came to 8 bases and at J to 4 bases, leaving 6 bases not matched to a gene. The CDR3 spells CASAGGIPDTQYF. CDR3 nucleotide sequence: TGTGCCAGCGCCGGGGGGATACCAGATACGCAGTATTTT.

The V gene is TRBV2, the J gene TRBJ1-2; no definite D call. The CDR3 length is 13 residues. The V gene's germline CDR1 is SNHLY and CDR2 FYNNEI. V lost 0 bases, J lost 7 bases, and 9 bases lay in between. This CDR3 is CASSEAGARGYTF. In DNA, the CDR3 is TGTGCCAGCAGTGAAGCAGGAGCTCGTGGCTACACCTTC.

CDR3 sequence reads: CASIYLGTGPYEQYF. Written as DNA, the CDR3 is TGTGCCAGCATATATTTGGGGACAGGCCCCTACGAGCAGTACTTC. This rearrangement joins TRBV2 to TRBJ2-7; 8 positions match TRBD1. Looked up from germline, CDR1 is SNHLY and CDR2 is FYNNEI. The J segment lost 2 bases and the V segment lost 7 bases, leaving 10 bases of the junction unmatched. The CDR3 loop spans 15 amino acids.

This CDR3 is CASSLDGNTIYF. The CDR3 DNA reads as TGTGCCAGCAGTTTGGATGGAAACACCATATATTTT. The chain couples TRBV27 to TRBJ1-3; D is unclear. The CDR3 is 12 residues long. Trimming pared 3 bases from V and 3 bases from J, leaving 3 bases between. Germline CDR1 is MNHEY and CDR2 is SMNVEV (reference sequence).